The clone carrying this TCR beta chain appeared many times. The CDR3 runs 15 residues. Trimming took off 0 bases at V and 3 bases at J, with 9 bases between the two ends. This sample stems from a study of early T cells in non-severe SARS-CoV-2 infection. Study-level background: Unpaired chains resulted from sequencing bulk RNA of unsorted whole blood.

Unique molecular identifiers were attached to individual cDNA molecules. TCRdb processed the 5' RACE reads anew with MiXCR; each CDR3 protein has one entry. This table holds 26,000 or so distinct CDR3 sequences, 5.5% to 7% found once. The rearrangement joins TRBV12-3 or TRBV12-4 to TRBJ1-5; D remains unclear. Specimen: whole blood. This clonotype was obtained from an adult who was a healthcare worker with PCR-confirmed SARS-CoV-2 infection or an uninfected control (not recorded which). The CDR3 region is CASSLAVVNNQPQHF. The CDR3 DNA sequence: TGTGCCAGCAGTTTAGCTGTAGTTAACAATCAGCCCCAGCATTTT.